The source of this T cell receptor beta chain is a study of cytotoxic CD8 clonotypes in ibrutinib-treated CLL. The study's findings and limits: Increased clonality at ibrutinib response gave way to a return toward baseline at progression. Collection times varied between progressing and sustained-remission patients.

Assay: immunoSEQ multiplex PCR; the TCRdb copy retains only in-frame clones and omits some. The data contain 270,000 or so clones, roughly 76% of them singletons. Worth noting for this clone: The antigen is not known.

Trimming left V 4 bases short and J 1 base short, with 10 bases between. The CDR3 is 14 amino acids. Germline V CDR1 and CDR2: MNHNS, SASEGT. About 2 micrograms of genomic DNA, which was extracted from cryopreserved PBMCs, served as the material used for the TCR beta libraries. The sample in question was PBMCs, obtained at disease progression, from a patient treated with ibrutinib. The rearrangement joins TRBV6-1 to TRBJ1-1; D is unclear. The receptor's source is a human donor with chronic lymphocytic leukemia. CDR3 protein: CASSGSWGNTEAFF. DNA for the CDR3: TGTGCCAGCAGTGGTTCGTGGGGGAACACTGAAGCTTTCTTT.